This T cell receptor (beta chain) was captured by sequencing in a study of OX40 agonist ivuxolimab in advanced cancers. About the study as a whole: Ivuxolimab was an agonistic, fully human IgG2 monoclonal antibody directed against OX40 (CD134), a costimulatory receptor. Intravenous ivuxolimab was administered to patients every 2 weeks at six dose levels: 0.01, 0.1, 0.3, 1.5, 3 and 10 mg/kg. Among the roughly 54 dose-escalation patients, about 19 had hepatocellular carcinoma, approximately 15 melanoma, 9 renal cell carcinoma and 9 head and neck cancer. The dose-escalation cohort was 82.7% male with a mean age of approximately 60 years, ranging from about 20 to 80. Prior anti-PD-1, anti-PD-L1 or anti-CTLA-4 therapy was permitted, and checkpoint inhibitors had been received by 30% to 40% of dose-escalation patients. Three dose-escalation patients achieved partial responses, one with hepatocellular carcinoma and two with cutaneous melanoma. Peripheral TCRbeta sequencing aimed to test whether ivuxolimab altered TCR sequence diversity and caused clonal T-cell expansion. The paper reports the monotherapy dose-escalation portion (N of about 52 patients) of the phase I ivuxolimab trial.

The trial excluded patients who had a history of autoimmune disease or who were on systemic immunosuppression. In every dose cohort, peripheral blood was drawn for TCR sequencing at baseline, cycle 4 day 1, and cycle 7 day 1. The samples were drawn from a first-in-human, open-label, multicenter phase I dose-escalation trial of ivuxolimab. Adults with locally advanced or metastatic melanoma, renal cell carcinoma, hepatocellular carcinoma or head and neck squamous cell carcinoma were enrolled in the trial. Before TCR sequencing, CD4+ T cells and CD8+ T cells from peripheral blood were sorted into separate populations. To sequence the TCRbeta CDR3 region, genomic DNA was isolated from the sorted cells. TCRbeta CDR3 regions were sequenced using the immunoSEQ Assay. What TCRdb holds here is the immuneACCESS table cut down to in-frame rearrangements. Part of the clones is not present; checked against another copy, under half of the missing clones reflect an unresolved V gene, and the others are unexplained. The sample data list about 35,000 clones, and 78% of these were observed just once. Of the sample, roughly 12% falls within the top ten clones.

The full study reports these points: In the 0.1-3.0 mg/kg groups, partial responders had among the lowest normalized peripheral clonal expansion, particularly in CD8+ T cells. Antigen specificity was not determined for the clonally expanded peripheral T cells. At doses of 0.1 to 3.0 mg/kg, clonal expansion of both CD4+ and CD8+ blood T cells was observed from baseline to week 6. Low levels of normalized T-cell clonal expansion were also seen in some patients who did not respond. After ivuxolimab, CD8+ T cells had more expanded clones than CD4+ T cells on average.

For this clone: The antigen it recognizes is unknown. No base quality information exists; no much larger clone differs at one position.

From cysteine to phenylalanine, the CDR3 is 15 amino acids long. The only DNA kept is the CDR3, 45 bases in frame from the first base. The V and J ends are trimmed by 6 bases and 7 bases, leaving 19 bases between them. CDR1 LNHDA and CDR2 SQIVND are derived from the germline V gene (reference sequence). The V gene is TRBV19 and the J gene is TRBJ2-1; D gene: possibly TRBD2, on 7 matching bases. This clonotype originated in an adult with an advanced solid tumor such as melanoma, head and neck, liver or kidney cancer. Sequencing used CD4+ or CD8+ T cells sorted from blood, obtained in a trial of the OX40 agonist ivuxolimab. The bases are TGTGCCAGTAGAGAGGGGGGAGGGATTATAAATGAGCAGTTCTTC. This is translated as CASREGGGIINEQFF.